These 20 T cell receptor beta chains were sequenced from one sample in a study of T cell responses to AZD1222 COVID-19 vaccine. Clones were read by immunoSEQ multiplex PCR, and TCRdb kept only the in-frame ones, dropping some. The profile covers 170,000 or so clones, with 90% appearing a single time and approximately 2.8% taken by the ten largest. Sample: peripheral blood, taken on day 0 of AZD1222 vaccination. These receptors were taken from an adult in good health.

The CDR3 DNA is TGCAGTGCTAGTGGGCCAGGGAACTACGAGCAGTACTTC. Translated, it gives CSASGPGNYEQYF. The V gene is TRBV20-1, the J gene TRBJ2-7; D may be TRBD1 (5 bases). The CDR3 has 13 amino acids. Trimming removed 3 bases from V and 3 bases from J, with 12 bases in between. Germline V gives CDR1 DFQATT, CDR2 SNEGSKA (reference sequence).

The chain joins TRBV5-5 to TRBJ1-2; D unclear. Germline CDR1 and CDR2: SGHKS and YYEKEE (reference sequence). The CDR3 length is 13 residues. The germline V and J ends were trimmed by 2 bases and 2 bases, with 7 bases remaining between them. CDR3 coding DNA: TGTGCCAGCAGCTTCAAGGGAAACTATGGCTACACCTTC. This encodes CASSFKGNYGYTF.

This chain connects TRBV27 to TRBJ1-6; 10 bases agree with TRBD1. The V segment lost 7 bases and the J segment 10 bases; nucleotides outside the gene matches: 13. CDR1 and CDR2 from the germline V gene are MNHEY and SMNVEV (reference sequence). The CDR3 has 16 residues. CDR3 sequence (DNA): TGTGCCAGCACCTCTTTGGGGACAGGGGAGGTATCACCCCTCCACTTT. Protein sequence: CASTSLGTGEVSPLHF.

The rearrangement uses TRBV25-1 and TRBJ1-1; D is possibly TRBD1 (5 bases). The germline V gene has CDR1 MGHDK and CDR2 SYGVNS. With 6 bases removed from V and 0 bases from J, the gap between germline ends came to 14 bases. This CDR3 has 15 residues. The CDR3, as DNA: TGTGCCAGCAGCCCAAGGGGTCAGATGAACACTGAAGCTTTCTTT. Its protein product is CASSPRGQMNTEAFF.

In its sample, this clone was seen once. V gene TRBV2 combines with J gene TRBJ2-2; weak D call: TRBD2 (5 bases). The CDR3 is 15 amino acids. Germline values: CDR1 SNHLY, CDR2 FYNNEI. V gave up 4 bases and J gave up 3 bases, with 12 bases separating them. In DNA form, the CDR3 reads TGTGCCAGCAGTGTGGGTCGGGGATACACCGGGGAGCTGTTTTTT. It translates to CASSVGRGYTGELFF.

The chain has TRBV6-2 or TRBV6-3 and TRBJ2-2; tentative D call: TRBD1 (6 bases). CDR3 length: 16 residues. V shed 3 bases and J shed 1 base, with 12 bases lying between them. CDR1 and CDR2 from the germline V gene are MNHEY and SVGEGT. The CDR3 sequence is CASSYRVTGNTGELFF. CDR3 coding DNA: TGTGCCAGCAGTTATCGAGTGACAGGGAACACCGGGGAGCTGTTTTTT.

The CDR3 sequence is CASSLNSGETQYF. Written as DNA, the CDR3 is TGTGCCAGCAGCTTAAATAGCGGGGAGACCCAGTACTTC. V usage is TRBV7-3 and J usage is TRBJ2-5; 7 bases are shared with TRBD2. Germline V gives CDR1 SGHTA, CDR2 FQGTGA. V trimming: 1 base; J trimming: 5 bases; junction bases outside the gene matches: 1. CDR3 length: 13 amino acids.

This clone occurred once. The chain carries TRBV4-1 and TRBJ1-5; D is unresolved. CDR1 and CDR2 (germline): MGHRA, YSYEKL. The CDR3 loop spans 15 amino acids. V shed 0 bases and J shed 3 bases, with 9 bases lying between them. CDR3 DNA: TGCGCCAGCAGCCAAGATATTGGGTCCAATCAGCCCCAGCATTTT. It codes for CASSQDIGSNQPQHF.

The CDR3 is CASSQDPVAYEQYF. DNA for the CDR3: TGTGCCAGCAGCCAAGATCCGGTAGCCTACGAGCAGTACTTC. The gene calls are TRBV4-2 and TRBJ2-7; D unclear. This CDR3 comprises 14 residues. Germline values: CDR1 LGHNA, CDR2 YNFKEQ. Deletions cut 0 bases from V and 2 bases from J, with 8 bases between.

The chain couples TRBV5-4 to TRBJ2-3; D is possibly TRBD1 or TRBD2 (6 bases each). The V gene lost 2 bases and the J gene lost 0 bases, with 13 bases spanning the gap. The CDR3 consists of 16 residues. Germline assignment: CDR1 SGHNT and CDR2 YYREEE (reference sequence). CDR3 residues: CASSFSTGASTDTQYF. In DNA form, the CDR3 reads TGTGCCAGCAGCTTTTCCACGGGGGCTAGCACAGATACGCAGTATTTT.

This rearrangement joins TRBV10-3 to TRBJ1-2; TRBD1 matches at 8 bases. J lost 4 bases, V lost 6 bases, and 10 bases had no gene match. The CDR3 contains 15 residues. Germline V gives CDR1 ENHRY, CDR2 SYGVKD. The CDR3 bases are TGTGCCATCAGGGAGGGACAGGCGACCTCCTATGGCTACACCTTC. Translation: CAIREGQATSYGYTF.

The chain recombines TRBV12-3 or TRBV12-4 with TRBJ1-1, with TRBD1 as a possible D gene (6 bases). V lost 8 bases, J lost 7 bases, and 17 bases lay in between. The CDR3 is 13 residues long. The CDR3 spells CASGALGASEAFF. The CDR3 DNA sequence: TGTGCCAGCGGCGCCTTGGGGGCGAGTGAAGCTTTCTTT.

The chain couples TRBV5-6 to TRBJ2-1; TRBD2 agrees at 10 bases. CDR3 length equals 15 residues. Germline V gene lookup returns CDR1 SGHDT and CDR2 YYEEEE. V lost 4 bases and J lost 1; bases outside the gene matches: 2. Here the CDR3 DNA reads TGTGCCAGCAGCCAGACTAGCGGGTCCTACAATGAGCAGTTCTTC. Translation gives CASSQTSGSYNEQFF.

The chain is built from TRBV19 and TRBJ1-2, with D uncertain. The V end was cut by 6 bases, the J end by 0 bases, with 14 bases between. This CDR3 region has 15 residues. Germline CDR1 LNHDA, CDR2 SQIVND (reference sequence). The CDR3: CASSPGLIANYGYTF. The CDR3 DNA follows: TGTGCCAGTAGCCCCGGCCTGATAGCTAACTATGGCTACACCTTC. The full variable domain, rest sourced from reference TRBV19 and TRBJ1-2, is DGGITQSPKYLFRKEGQNVTLSCEQNLNHDAMYWYRQDPGQGLRLIYYSQIVNDFQKGDIAEGYSVSREKKESFPLTVTSAQKNPTAFYLCASSPGLIANYGYTFGSGTRLTVV.

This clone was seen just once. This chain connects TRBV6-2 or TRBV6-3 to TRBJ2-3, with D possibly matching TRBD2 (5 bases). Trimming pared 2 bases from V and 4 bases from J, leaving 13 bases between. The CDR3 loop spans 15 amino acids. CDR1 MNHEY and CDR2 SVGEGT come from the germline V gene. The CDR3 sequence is CASSYEAGLADTQYF. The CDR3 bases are TGTGCCAGCAGTTACGAGGCGGGTTTGGCAGATACGCAGTATTTT.

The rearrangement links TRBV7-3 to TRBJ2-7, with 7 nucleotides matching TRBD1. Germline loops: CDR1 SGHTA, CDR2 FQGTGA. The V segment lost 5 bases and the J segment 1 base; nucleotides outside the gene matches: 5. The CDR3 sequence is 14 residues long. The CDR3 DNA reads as TGTGCCAGCAGCCCAACAGGGGATTCCTACGAGCAGTACTTC. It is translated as CASSPTGDSYEQYF. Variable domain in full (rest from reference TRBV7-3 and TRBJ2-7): GAGVSQTPSNKVTEKGKYVELRCDPISGHTALYWYRQSLGQGPEFLIYFQGTGAADDSGLPNDRFFAVRPEGSVSTLKIQRTERGDSAVYLCASSPTGDSYEQYFGPGTRLTVT.

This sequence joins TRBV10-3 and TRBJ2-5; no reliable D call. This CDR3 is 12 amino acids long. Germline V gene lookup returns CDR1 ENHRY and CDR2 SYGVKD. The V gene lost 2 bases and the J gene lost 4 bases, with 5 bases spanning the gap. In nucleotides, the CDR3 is TGTGCCATCAGTGAGCTGGGAGAGACCCAGTACTTC. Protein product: CAISELGETQYF.

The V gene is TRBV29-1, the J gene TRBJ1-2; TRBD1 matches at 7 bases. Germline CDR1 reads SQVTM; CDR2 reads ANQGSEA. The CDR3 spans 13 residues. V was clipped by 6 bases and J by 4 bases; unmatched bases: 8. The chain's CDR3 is CSVLDRVTYGYTF. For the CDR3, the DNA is TGCAGCGTCCTAGACAGGGTGACCTATGGCTACACCTTC.

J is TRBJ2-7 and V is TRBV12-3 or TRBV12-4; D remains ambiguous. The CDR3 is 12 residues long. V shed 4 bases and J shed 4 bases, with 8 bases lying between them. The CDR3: CASSSGQYEQYF. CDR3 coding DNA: TGTGCCAGCAGTTCGGGTCAATACGAGCAGTACTTC.

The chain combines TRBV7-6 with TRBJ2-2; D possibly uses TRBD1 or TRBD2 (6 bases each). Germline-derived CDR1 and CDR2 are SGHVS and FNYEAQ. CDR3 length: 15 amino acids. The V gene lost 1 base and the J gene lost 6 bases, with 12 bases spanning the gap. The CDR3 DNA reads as TGTGCCAGCAGCTTAGACGAGGGGGGAGCCGGGGAGCTGTTTTTT. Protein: CASSLDEGGAGELFF.